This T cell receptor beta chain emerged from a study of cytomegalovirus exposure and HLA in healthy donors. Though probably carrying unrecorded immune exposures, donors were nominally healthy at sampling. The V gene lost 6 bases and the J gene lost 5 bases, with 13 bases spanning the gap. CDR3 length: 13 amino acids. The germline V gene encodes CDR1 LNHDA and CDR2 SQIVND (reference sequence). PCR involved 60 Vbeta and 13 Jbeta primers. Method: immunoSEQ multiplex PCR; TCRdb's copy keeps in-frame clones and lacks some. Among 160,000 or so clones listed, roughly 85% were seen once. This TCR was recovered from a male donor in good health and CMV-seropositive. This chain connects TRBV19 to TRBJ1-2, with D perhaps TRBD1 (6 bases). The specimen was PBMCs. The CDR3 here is CASRTGTRYGYTF. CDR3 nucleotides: TGTGCCAGTAGGACAGGAACGAGGTATGGCTACACCTTC.